Ten or more counts support the clone carrying this T cell receptor (beta chain). Its antigen is unknown. RNA transcripts gave rise to amplified TCR beta CDR3 regions. The HTBI primer set served for first-round RT-PCR of the TCR CDR3. Each CDR3 protein is one row after TCRdb ran MiXCR on the multiplex PCR reads. The table lists roughly 560,000 distinct CDR3 sequences, roughly 14% of them singletons, with over 3.5% in the top ten. This sample was taken from a study of T cells in Graves' hyperthyroidism and ophthalmopathy. For the study at large: Blood from the periphery was taken at initial diagnosis, before any treatment.

General study points: Separating ophthalmopathy from stable hyperthyroidism was achieved by a 13 V-J model.

With duration under 3 months, ophthalmopathy was active: Clinical Activity Score at least 3, NOSPECS at least 4. Not enrolled were patients with uncontrolled infection, other autoimmune disease, pregnancy or lactation. Per the germline V gene, CDR1 is LNHNV and CDR2 is YYDKDF (reference sequence). V lost 3 bases, J lost 8 bases, and 19 bases lay in between. CDR3 size: 15 residues. Specimen: blood. The chain recombines TRBV15 with TRBJ1-2; the D gene is possibly TRBD1 (5 bases). The TCR sequence derives from a woman aged 40 to 50 with Graves' ophthalmopathy. The CDR3 bases are TGTGCCACCAGCAGGGATACCTCAGGGTCCGCGGGCTACACCTTC. Translation: CATSRDTSGSAGYTF.